The 6 T cell receptor beta chains reported below all come from one sample, sequenced in a study of cytomegalovirus exposure and HLA in healthy donors. Amplification used 60 Vbeta primers and 13 Jbeta primers. This table comes from immunoSEQ multiplex PCR, and its TCRdb copy is limited to in-frame clones, with some not included. The sample has some 99,000 clones; around 72% are singletons. The specimen sequenced was PBMCs. Receptors were obtained from a male donor in good health and CMV-seronegative.

Points on this clone: One end of the junction varies from germline; a read error may be responsible. The chain uses TRBV7-7 and TRBJ2-7, with a possible D match to TRBD1 (5 bases). The CDR3 runs to 13 residues. CDR1 SSHAT and CDR2 FNYEAQ come from the germline V gene (reference sequence). The CDR3 DNA is TGTGCTAGCAGCCCTAGACCAGGGTACGAGCAGTACTTC. This sequence encodes CASSPRPGYEQYF.

The rearrangement joins TRBV27 to TRBJ2-2, with D possibly TRBD2 on 6 matching bases. The CDR3 covers 14 residues. The V gene's germline CDR1 is MNHEY and CDR2 SMNVEV (reference sequence). Deletions cut 10 bases from V and 10 bases from J, with 22 bases between. CDR3 region: CATQTVSGKKELFF. For the CDR3, the DNA is TGTGCCACCCAAACAGTTAGCGGTAAAAAGGAGCTGTTTTTT.

The rearrangement joins TRBV5-6 to TRBJ2-7; 7 bases agree with TRBD1. Losses at the gene ends were 0 bases for V and 11 bases for J; bases not matched to a gene: 5. CDR1 is SGHDT and CDR2 is YYEEEE in the germline V gene. The CDR3 totals 12 residues. CDR3 region: CASSLARQGEYF. As DNA, the CDR3 is TGTGCCAGCAGCTTGGCGCGACAGGGCGAGTACTTC. The complete variable domain, with remaining parts taken from reference TRBV5-6 and TRBJ2-7, reads DAGVTQSPTHLIKTRGQQVTLRCSPKSGHDTVSWYQQALGQGPQFIFQYYEEEERQRGNFPDRFSGHQFPNYSSELNVNALLLGDSALYLCASSLARQGEYFGPGTRLTVT.

This clone was seen a few times. The CDR3 sequence: CSVEGRQGSEQYF. Here the CDR3 DNA reads TGCAGCGTTGAAGGAAGACAGGGAAGCGAGCAGTACTTC. The V gene is TRBV29-1, the J gene TRBJ2-7, with 7 positions matching TRBD1. There are 13 residues in the CDR3. Germline V gives CDR1 SQVTM, CDR2 ANQGSEA. J lost 6 bases, V lost 1 base, and 6 bases had no gene match.

The chain has TRBV9 and TRBJ1-1; unclear D gene. CDR1 is SGDLS and CDR2 is YYNGEE in the germline V gene. Trimming removed 0 bases at V and 4 bases at J, with 16 bases between. The CDR3 is made up of 16 amino acids. For the CDR3, the DNA is TGTGCCAGCAGCGTAGGCGGGTTAGGGAGGAGCACTGAAGCTTTCTTT. The encoded protein is CASSVGGLGRSTEAFF.

The CDR3: CASSEYVGAGTQETQYF. The CDR3, as DNA: TGTGCCAGCAGCGAATACGTAGGAGCGGGAACGCAAGAGACCCAGTACTTC. The chain is built from TRBV7-9 and TRBJ2-5, with 7 bases matching TRBD2. CDR1 is SEHNR, CDR2 FQNEAQ, per germline (reference sequence). This CDR3 has 17 amino acids. The J segment lost 2 bases and the V segment lost 5 bases, leaving 14 bases of the junction unmatched. Full variable domain (missing parts from reference TRBV7-9 and TRBJ2-5): DTGVSQNPRHKITKRGQNVTFRCDPISEHNRLYWYRQTLGQGPEFLTYFQNEAQLEKSRLLSDRFSAERPKGSFSTLEIQRTEQGDSAMYLCASSEYVGAGTQETQYFGPGTRLLVL.